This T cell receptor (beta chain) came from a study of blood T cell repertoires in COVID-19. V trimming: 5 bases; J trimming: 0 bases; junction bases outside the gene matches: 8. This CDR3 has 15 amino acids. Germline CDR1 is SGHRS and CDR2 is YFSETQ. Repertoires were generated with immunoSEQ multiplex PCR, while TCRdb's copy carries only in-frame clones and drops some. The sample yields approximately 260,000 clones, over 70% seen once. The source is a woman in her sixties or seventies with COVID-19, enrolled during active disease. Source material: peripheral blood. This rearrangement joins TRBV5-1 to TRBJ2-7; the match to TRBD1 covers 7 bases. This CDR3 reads CASRQPRTGSYEQYF. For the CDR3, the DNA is TGCGCCAGCAGACAACCGAGGACAGGCTCCTACGAGCAGTACTTC.